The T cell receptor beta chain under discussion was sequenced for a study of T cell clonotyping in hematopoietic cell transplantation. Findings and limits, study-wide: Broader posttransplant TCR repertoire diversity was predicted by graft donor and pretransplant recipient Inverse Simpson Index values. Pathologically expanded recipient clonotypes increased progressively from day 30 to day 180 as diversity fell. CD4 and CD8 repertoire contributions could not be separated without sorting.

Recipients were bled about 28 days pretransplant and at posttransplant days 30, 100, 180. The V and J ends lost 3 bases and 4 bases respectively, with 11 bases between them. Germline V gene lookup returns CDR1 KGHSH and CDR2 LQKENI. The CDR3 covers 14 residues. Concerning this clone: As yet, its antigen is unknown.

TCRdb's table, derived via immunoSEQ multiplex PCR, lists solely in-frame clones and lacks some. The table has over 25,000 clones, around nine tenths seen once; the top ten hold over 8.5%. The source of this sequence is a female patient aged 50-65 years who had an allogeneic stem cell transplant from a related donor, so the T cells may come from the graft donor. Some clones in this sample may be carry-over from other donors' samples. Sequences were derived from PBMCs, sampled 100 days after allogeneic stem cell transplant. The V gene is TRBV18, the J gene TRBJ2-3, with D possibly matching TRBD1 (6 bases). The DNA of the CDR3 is TGTGCCAGCTCACCTGACAGGAAATCAGATACGCAGTATTTT. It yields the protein CASSPDRKSDTQYF.